These 29 T cell receptor beta chains were sequenced from one sample in a study of cytomegalovirus exposure and HLA in healthy donors. Amplification used 60 Vbeta primers and 13 Jbeta primers. Measured with immunoSEQ multiplex PCR; TCRdb has only the in-frame clones, and not every one. The top ten clones hold around 3.5% of a sample with roughly 200,000 clones, 81% of them seen once. The sequenced sample was PBMCs. Receptor source: a man between 40 and 49 years old in good health and CMV-seropositive.

This rearrangement joins TRBV7-9 to TRBJ2-1, with D possibly being TRBD2 (5 bases). V was shortened by 11 bases and J by 1 base, with 18 bases between the two germline ends. From germline, CDR1 is SEHNR and CDR2 FQNEAQ (reference sequence). The CDR3 covers 15 residues. In DNA form, the CDR3 reads TGTGCCTCGTTAGGGAGCCCGCGATCCTACAATGAGCAGTTCTTC. Protein: CASLGSPRSYNEQFF. Filled out from reference TRBV7-9 and TRBJ2-1, the complete variable domain reads DTGVSQNPRHKITKRGQNVTFRCDPISEHNRLYWYRQTLGQGPEFLTYFQNEAQLEKSRLLSDRFSAERPKGSFSTLEIQRTEQGDSAMYLCASLGSPRSYNEQFFGPGTRLTVL.

The V and J genes are TRBV5-1 and TRBJ2-7; 7 positions agree with TRBD1. CDR3 size: 14 residues. The V and J ends lost 0 bases and 2 bases, in that order; junction bases with no gene match: 2. Per the germline V gene, CDR1 is SGHRS and CDR2 is YFSETQ. The CDR3 bases are TGCGCCAGCAGCTTGGGGGACAGAACCTACGAGCAGTACTTC. It yields the protein CASSLGDRTYEQYF.

The V gene is TRBV7-7, the J gene TRBJ2-1; 13 nucleotides align to TRBD2. V gave up 5 bases and J gave up 6 bases; unmatched junction bases: 13. The CDR3 is 18 residues long. CDR1 and CDR2 from the germline V gene are SSHAT and FNYEAQ (reference sequence). The CDR3 nucleotides are TGTGCCAGCAGCCAGAGGACTAGCGGGGGCCCAGGCGGCAATGAGCAGTTCTTC. The encoded protein is CASSQRTSGGPGGNEQFF. The whole variable domain, remainder taken from reference TRBV7-7 and TRBJ2-1, is GAGVSQSPRYKVTKRGQDVTLRCDPISSHATLYWYQQALGQGPEFLTYFNYEAQPDKSGLPSDRFSAERPEGSISTLTIQRTEQRDSAMYRCASSQRTSGGPGGNEQFFGPGTRLTVL.

V and J are TRBV2 and TRBJ1-4; D call uncertain. Germline CDR1 is SNHLY and CDR2 is FYNNEI. The CDR3 is made up of 12 amino acids. V shed 4 bases and J shed 5 bases, with 5 bases lying between them. The CDR3 DNA reads as TGTGCCAGCAGTGGGCAGAATGAAAAACTGTTTTTT. Encoded protein: CASSGQNEKLFF.

The chain joins TRBV7-2 to TRBJ2-2; tentatively, D is TRBD1 (7 bases). V lost 2 bases, J lost 8 bases, and 15 bases lay in between. CDR3 size: 15 residues. Germline-derived CDR1 and CDR2 are SGHTA and FQGNSA. The CDR3 nucleotides read TGTGCCAGCAGCTTATTGGAGGGGGCGCGAGGGGAGCTGTTTTTT. This sequence encodes CASSLLEGARGELFF.

This clone was detected a few times. The V gene is TRBV9, the J gene TRBJ1-2, with 8 bases identical to TRBD1. From germline, CDR1 is SGDLS and CDR2 YYNGEE. The ends lost 4 bases at V and 4 bases at J; junction bases unmatched: 6. This CDR3 has 14 amino acids. For the CDR3, the DNA is TGTGCCAGCAGCCCGCCTCAGGGGGCCTATGGCTACACCTTC. Translation: CASSPPQGAYGYTF.

In this sample, this clone turned up once. The chain joins TRBV6-6 to TRBJ1-1; TRBD1 is a possible D gene (5 bases). The germline gives CDR1 MNHNY, CDR2 SVGAGI (reference sequence). The CDR3 has 15 amino acids. V was clipped by 0 bases and J by 5 bases, with 13 bases between them. The CDR3: CASSYSKGISTEAFF. Here the CDR3 DNA reads TGTGCCAGCAGTTACTCAAAGGGGATAAGTACTGAAGCTTTCTTT.

The genes are TRBV6-5 and TRBJ2-3; no clear D gene. Germline V gene data show CDR1 as MNHEY and CDR2 as SVGAGI. This CDR3 spans 13 amino acids. V lost 3 bases, J lost 4 bases, and 8 bases lay in between. The CDR3 loop reads CASSYPGSDTQYF. CDR3 DNA sequence: TGTGCCAGCAGTTATCCGGGTTCAGATACGCAGTATTTT.

The J gene is TRBJ2-7, the V gene TRBV7-8; D is possibly TRBD2 (6 bases). V was cut by 5 bases and J by 3 bases, with 14 bases left in between. The CDR3 has 14 residues. CDR1 and CDR2 (germline): SGHVS, FQNEAQ. The CDR3 sequence: CASSPRVADYEQYF. In nucleotides, the CDR3 is TGTGCCAGCAGCCCCCGGGTAGCGGACTACGAGCAGTACTTC.

This chain joins TRBV18 and TRBJ1-1; tentative D call: TRBD1 (6 bases). The germline CDR1 and CDR2 sequences are KGHSH and LQKENI. The CDR3 contains 15 residues. V lost 5 bases and J lost 3, with 16 bases in between. The CDR3 DNA reads TGTGCCAGCTCAACGCGCCAGGGGAGCGACACTGAAGCTTTCTTT. Translated: CASSTRQGSDTEAFF.

This chain connects TRBV19 to TRBJ1-1; TRBD1 agrees at 10 bases. The CDR3 has 15 amino acids. Germline V gives CDR1 LNHDA, CDR2 SQIVND (reference sequence). Trimming cost V 9 bases and J 4 bases; bases outside gene matches: 11. This CDR3 reads CASSTGGGRGTEAFF. The CDR3, as DNA: TGTGCCAGCTCGACAGGGGGCGGACGGGGCACTGAAGCTTTCTTT. The whole variable domain, filled in from reference TRBV19 and TRBJ1-1, reads DGGITQSPKYLFRKEGQNVTLSCEQNLNHDAMYWYRQDPGQGLRLIYYSQIVNDFQKGDIAEGYSVSREKKESFPLTVTSAQKNPTAFYLCASSTGGGRGTEAFFGQGTRLTVV.

The chain joins TRBV7-2 to TRBJ2-1; D possibly corresponds to TRBD2 (7 bases). The CDR3 covers 19 residues. CDR1 and CDR2 (germline): SGHTA, FQGNSA. The ends were cut back, 0 bases at V and 2 bases at J, with 20 bases in the middle. CDR3 sequence reads: CASSLASVAGARTYNEQFF. CDR3 nucleotides: TGTGCCAGCAGCTTAGCCTCCGTTGCGGGGGCCAGAACCTACAATGAGCAGTTCTTC.

The chain joins TRBV7-3 to TRBJ2-1, with 7 bases aligning to TRBD2. The CDR3 extends over 15 amino acids. CDR1 SGHTA and CDR2 FQGTGA come from the germline V gene. The V gene end was trimmed by 5 bases and the J gene end by 8 bases; junction bases not matched to a gene: 12. The CDR3 nucleotides read TGTGCCAGCAGCGTAGAGTCGGGAGGTGGCCATGAGCAGTTCTTC. This gives the protein CASSVESGGGHEQFF.

The chain has TRBV6-1 and TRBJ1-3, with 9 bases fitting TRBD1. Losses at the gene ends were 5 bases for V and 3 bases for J; bases not matched to a gene: 2. CDR1 and CDR2 (germline): MNHNS, SASEGT. The CDR3 covers 14 residues. CDR3 nucleotides: TGTGCCAGCAGTAACAGGGGGCTTGGAAACACCATATATTTT. It codes for CASSNRGLGNTIYF.

This sequence joins TRBV27 and TRBJ2-1, with TRBD2 matching over 7 bases. This CDR3 has 13 amino acids. The V gene's germline CDR1 is MNHEY and CDR2 SMNVEV (reference sequence). V dropped 6 bases and J dropped 8; count of bases not matched to a gene: 7. The CDR3 loop is CASRNPAGHEQFF. CDR3 in DNA: TGTGCCAGCAGGAACCCAGCGGGACATGAGCAGTTCTTC.

The sample holds one count of this clone. The chain recombines TRBV5-1 with TRBJ2-5; 9 nucleotides align to TRBD1. The CDR3 is 15 residues long. Germline CDR1 and CDR2: SGHRS and YFSETQ. J was trimmed by 5 bases and V by 7 bases; bases with no gene match: 12. The CDR3 reads CASSRGTGSEETQYF. The CDR3 DNA sequence: TGCGCCAGCTCACGCGGGACAGGGTCCGAGGAGACCCAGTACTTC. The variable domain in full, completed from reference TRBV5-1 and TRBJ2-5, reads KAGVTQTPRYLIKTRGQQVTLSCSPISGHRSVSWYQQTPGQGLQFLFEYFSETQRNKGNFPGRFSGRQFSNSRSEMNVSTLELGDSALYLCASSRGTGSEETQYFGPGTRLLVL.

This clone was seen a few times. The chain joins TRBV4-2 to TRBJ2-5; tentative D call: TRBD2 (5 bases). The CDR3 is 15 amino acids. Germline V CDR1 and CDR2: LGHNA, YNFKEQ. Deletions cut 1 base from V and 2 bases from J, with 11 bases between. As DNA, the CDR3 is TGTGCCAGCAGCCAAGGGAATCGAGGGCAAGAGACCCAGTACTTC. Amino acids: CASSQGNRGQETQYF.

This clone showed up just a few times. The V call is TRBV19, the J call TRBJ2-5; 11 bases fit TRBD1. The CDR3 is 14 residues long. The ends lost 9 bases at V and 4 bases at J; junction bases unmatched: 7. Germline CDR1 LNHDA, CDR2 SQIVND (reference sequence). The CDR3 DNA follows: TGTGCCAGCCGGGACAGGGGGAGAGGAGAGACCCAGTACTTC. The encoded protein is CASRDRGRGETQYF.

A few counts support this clone. The CDR3: CASSLVRGKETQYF. In DNA form, the CDR3 reads TGTGCCAGCAGCTTAGTTCGGGGGAAAGAGACCCAGTACTTC. This chain uses TRBV7-8 with TRBJ2-5, with D possibly TRBD2 on 6 matching bases. CDR1 and CDR2 from the germline V gene are SGHVS and FQNEAQ. CDR3 length: 14 amino acids. V lost 1 base, J lost 3 bases, and 9 bases lay in between.

The V gene is TRBV7-9, the J gene TRBJ2-1, with D uncertain. CDR3 length: 17 residues. CDR1 is SEHNR and CDR2 is FQNEAQ in the germline V gene (reference sequence). The ends were cut back, 1 base at V and 2 bases at J, with 15 bases in the middle. The CDR3 spells CASSLGSRPRTYNEQFF. In DNA form, the CDR3 reads TGTGCCAGCAGCTTAGGTAGTCGACCGAGGACCTACAATGAGCAGTTCTTC.

The V and J genes are TRBV6-5 and TRBJ1-1; no definite D call. The V gene lost 2 bases and the J gene lost 4 bases, with 11 bases spanning the gap. This CDR3 has 14 amino acids. Germline CDR1 MNHEY, CDR2 SVGAGI. CDR3 sequence: CASSYDPGSTEAFF. CDR3 bases: TGTGCCAGCAGTTACGACCCCGGGAGCACTGAAGCTTTCTTT.

The chain carries TRBV27 and TRBJ2-3; 7 nucleotides agree with TRBD2. V lost 6 bases and J lost 1; bases outside the gene matches: 7. The germline V gene has CDR1 MNHEY and CDR2 SMNVEV (reference sequence). This CDR3 comprises 15 residues. For the CDR3, the DNA is TGTGCCAGCAGCTCGGGTGGGGGGGGCACAGATACGCAGTATTTT. As protein: CASSSGGGGTDTQYF.

The chain joins TRBV7-2 to TRBJ2-7, with D perhaps TRBD2 (6 bases). The CDR3 sequence is 14 residues long. CDR1 is SGHTA and CDR2 is FQGNSA in the germline V gene. V gave up 2 bases and J gave up 3 bases, with 11 bases separating them. The CDR3 DNA reads TGTGCCAGCAGCTTACGGGAGCGCCACTACGAGCAGTACTTC. Its translation is CASSLRERHYEQYF.

The chain combines TRBV30 with TRBJ2-3; D is unresolved. Between the trimmed V and J ends, which lost 2 bases and 1 base, there was a span of 13 bases. The V gene's germline CDR1 is GTSNPN and CDR2 SVGIG (reference sequence). This CDR3 comprises 15 residues. This chain's CDR3 is CAWSPTHSRTDTQYF. Written as DNA, the CDR3 is TGTGCCTGGAGTCCGACACACTCTCGCACAGATACGCAGTATTTT. Using reference TRBV30 and TRBJ2-3 for the parts outside the CDR3, the full variable domain is SQTIHQWPATLVQPVGSPLSLECTVEGTSNPNLYWYRQAAGRGLQLLFYSVGIGQISSEVPQNLSASRPQDRQFILSSKKLLLSDSGFYLCAWSPTHSRTDTQYFGPGTRLTVL.

V gene TRBV7-6 combines with J gene TRBJ1-2, with 8 nucleotides matching TRBD1. The V and J ends lost 4 bases and 3 bases, in that order; junction bases with no gene match: 4. The CDR3 is 14 amino acids. CDR1 and CDR2 from the germline V gene are SGHVS and FNYEAQ. The CDR3 sequence: CASSSGQGHYGYTF. Here the CDR3 DNA reads TGTGCCAGCAGCTCCGGACAGGGACACTATGGCTACACCTTC.

V is TRBV5-1 and J is TRBJ2-2; 10 nucleotides match TRBD2. CDR1 is SGHRS and CDR2 is YFSETQ in the germline V gene. Trimming took 4 bases from V and 4 from J; bases not matched to a gene: 10. CDR3 length: 17 residues. The CDR3 protein is CASSPGAGGQGTGELFF. The DNA of the CDR3 is TGCGCCAGCAGCCCTGGAGCGGGGGGGCAGGGCACCGGGGAGCTGTTTTTT.

V usage is TRBV2 and J usage is TRBJ2-3; TRBD2 aligns across 10 bases. V dropped 8 bases and J dropped 2; count of bases not matched to a gene: 4. The CDR3 runs 14 residues. Germline CDR1 SNHLY, CDR2 FYNNEI. CDR3 sequence reads: CASGSGGHTDTQYF. The CDR3, as DNA: TGTGCCAGCGGTAGCGGGGGGCACACAGATACGCAGTATTTT.

The V and J genes are TRBV27 and TRBJ2-7; the match to TRBD2 covers 7 bases. V lost 4 bases and J lost 1; bases outside the gene matches: 1. Germline CDR1 and CDR2: MNHEY and SMNVEV (reference sequence). This CDR3 has 13 amino acids. DNA for the CDR3: TGTGCCAGCAGTTCGGGGGGTTCCTACGAGCAGTACTTC. Amino acids: CASSSGGSYEQYF.

In this sample, this clone turned up once. The rearrangement uses TRBV5-6 and TRBJ1-4; D is unresolved. CDR3 length: 16 amino acids. Looked up from germline, CDR1 is SGHDT and CDR2 is YYEEEE. Trimming left V 2 bases short and J 2 bases short, with 13 bases between. CDR3: CASSFVRGGTNEKLFF. The CDR3 DNA is TGTGCCAGCAGCTTCGTTCGGGGAGGGACTAATGAAAAACTGTTTTTT.